The 26 T cell receptor beta chains below were found in one sample sequenced in a study of cytomegalovirus exposure and HLA in healthy donors. The repertoire was sequenced with immunoSEQ multiplex PCR; TCRdb's copy has only in-frame clones and lacks some. The data contain roughly 150,000 clones, 70% to 90% of them singletons. Input material: PBMCs. These receptors came from a woman younger than 35 in good health and CMV-seropositive.

The chain combines TRBV5-4 with TRBJ2-7; 12 bases fit TRBD2. The CDR3 totals 18 residues. Germline V gene data show CDR1 as SGHNT and CDR2 as YYREEE (reference sequence). The junction had 13 bases not matched to a gene; V was cut back by 4 bases and J by 2 bases. The CDR3 reads CASSPRRLAGDGPYEQYF. The CDR3 coding sequence is TGTGCCAGCAGCCCGAGAAGACTAGCGGGGGACGGGCCCTACGAGCAGTACTTC.

V gene TRBV7-2 combines with J gene TRBJ2-1; D is unresolved. The V and J ends lost 4 bases and 8 bases respectively, with 6 bases between them. Germline assignment: CDR1 SGHTA and CDR2 FQGNSA. The CDR3 sequence is 11 residues long. The CDR3 DNA follows: TGTGCCAGCAGCTATCTAGATGAGCAGTTCTTC. This codes for CASSYLDEQFF. Filled out from reference TRBV7-2 and TRBJ2-1, the complete variable domain reads GAGVSQSPSNKVTEKGKDVELRCDPISGHTALYWYRQSLGQGLEFLIYFQGNSAPDKSGLPSDRFSAERTGGSVSTLTIQRTQQEDSAVYLCASSYLDEQFFGPGTRLTVL.

V usage is TRBV6-6 and J usage is TRBJ1-2; D is undetermined. CDR3 length equals 12 residues. Per germline, CDR1 MNHNY and CDR2 SVGAGI (reference sequence). V was trimmed by 5 bases and J by 3 bases, leaving 7 bases between them. The CDR3 bases are TGTGCCAGCAGTGCGGCGGACTATGGCTACACCTTC. Amino acid sequence: CASSAADYGYTF.

This sequence joins TRBV25-1 and TRBJ2-3; 9 positions match TRBD2. V lost 3 bases and J lost 1; bases outside the gene matches: 2. Germline V lookup: CDR1 MGHDK, CDR2 SYGVNS. The CDR3 totals 15 residues. In nucleotides, the CDR3 is TGTGCCAGCAGTGAGACTAGCGGTGGCACAGATACGCAGTATTTT. Translating gives CASSETSGGTDTQYF.

The chain is built from TRBV4-2 and TRBJ2-1; TRBD2 aligns across 9 bases. The ends lost 0 bases at V and 4 bases at J; junction bases unmatched: 4. This CDR3 comprises 16 residues. CDR1 and CDR2 from the germline V gene are LGHNA and YNFKEQ. In DNA, the CDR3 is TGTGCCAGCAGCCAAGAGGCTAGCGGGATATACAATGAGCAGTTCTTC. Amino acid sequence: CASSQEASGIYNEQFF.

The J gene is TRBJ2-3, the V gene TRBV6-4; D is uncertain. Germline V lookup: CDR1 MRHNA, CDR2 SNTAGT. Between the trimmed V and J ends, which lost 0 bases and 4 bases, there was a span of 8 bases. The CDR3 totals 14 residues. CDR3 DNA sequence: TGTGCCAGCAGTGACTCCGGTGCGGCAGATACGCAGTATTTT. Its protein product is CASSDSGAADTQYF.

The rearrangement links TRBV10-1 to TRBJ2-7; 7 bases fit TRBD2. The CDR3 length is 15 residues. After removal of 5 bases from V and 3 bases from J, the junction contained 10 bases not matched to a gene. Germline lookup yields CDR1 WNHNN and CDR2 SYGVQD (reference sequence). CDR3 in DNA: TGCGCCAGCAGTCCCATAAGCGGGGCCAACTACGAGCAGTACTTC. Amino acid sequence: CASSPISGANYEQYF.

The J gene is TRBJ2-7, the V gene TRBV5-1; 8 nucleotides agree with TRBD1. Germline V gene lookup returns CDR1 SGHRS and CDR2 YFSETQ. This CDR3 is built from 12 residues. V shed 4 bases and J 6 bases; nucleotides not matched to a gene: 3. The CDR3 nucleotides read TGCGCCAGCAGCCAGACAGGGGTCGAGCAGTACTTC. It encodes CASSQTGVEQYF.

The sample holds one count of this clone. The chain joins TRBV6-1 to TRBJ2-7, with no clear D. The CDR3 has 13 amino acids. V was trimmed by 3 bases and J by 4 bases, leaving 10 bases between them. Germline assignment: CDR1 MNHNS and CDR2 SASEGT. The CDR3 nucleotides read TGTGCCAGCAGTGAGCCCCAGAAGTACGAGCAGTACTTC. Its translation: CASSEPQKYEQYF.

This chain connects TRBV6-1 to TRBJ2-5; the D gene is possibly TRBD1 (5 bases). Germline V gene data show CDR1 as MNHNS and CDR2 as SASEGT. V lost 6 bases, J lost 5 bases, and 16 bases lay in between. The CDR3 extends over 14 amino acids. The CDR3 loop is CASRSRVSFETQYF. The CDR3, as DNA: TGTGCCAGCAGGAGCAGGGTGAGCTTCGAGACCCAGTACTTC.

This clone was seen once. This chain links TRBV2 with TRBJ2-5; 8 bases fit TRBD2. The CDR3 loop spans 16 amino acids. CDR1 is SNHLY, CDR2 FYNNEI, per germline. Trimming took 8 bases from V and 2 from J; bases not matched to a gene: 13. For the CDR3, the DNA is TGTGCCAGCTATGGACTAGCTACCCTAGTACAAGAGACCCAGTACTTC. Translated, it gives CASYGLATLVQETQYF.

The V and J genes are TRBV5-6 and TRBJ1-1; 7 bases map to TRBD1. The CDR3 has 16 residues. CDR1 is SGHDT, CDR2 YYEEEE, per germline. Trimming at V came to 1 base and at J to 0 bases, leaving 6 bases not matched to a gene. The CDR3 DNA is TGTGCCAGCAGCTTGTACCCTGACAGGGTGAACACTGAAGCTTTCTTT. It encodes CASSLYPDRVNTEAFF.

This clone came up once. V usage is TRBV6-5 and J usage is TRBJ2-3, with TRBD2 identical over 10 bases. Germline V gives CDR1 MNHEY, CDR2 SVGAGI. The trim removed 0 bases at V and 4 bases at J, leaving 4 bases unmatched. The CDR3 spans 16 residues. The CDR3 loop reads CASSYSSGRDADTQYF. For the CDR3, the DNA is TGTGCCAGCAGTTACTCCAGCGGGAGGGACGCAGATACGCAGTATTTT.

The chain has TRBV7-3 and TRBJ2-1, with TRBD2 matching 7 bases. CDR3 length: 16 amino acids. The V and J ends lost 5 bases and 0 bases, in that order; junction bases with no gene match: 7. Germline lookup yields CDR1 SGHTA and CDR2 FQGTGA. CDR3 in amino acids: CASSPERGSSYNEQFF. The CDR3 DNA reads as TGTGCCAGCAGCCCGGAGCGGGGAAGCTCCTACAATGAGCAGTTCTTC. The complete variable domain, with remaining parts taken from reference TRBV7-3 and TRBJ2-1, reads GAGVSQTPSNKVTEKGKYVELRCDPISGHTALYWYRQSLGQGPEFLIYFQGTGAADDSGLPNDRFFAVRPEGSVSTLKIQRTERGDSAVYLCASSPERGSSYNEQFFGPGTRLTVL.

This chain connects TRBV27 to TRBJ2-7, with 9 bases fitting TRBD1. V lost 8 bases and J lost 6; bases outside the gene matches: 14. Germline CDR1 is MNHEY and CDR2 is SMNVEV (reference sequence). The CDR3 runs 15 residues. CDR3 DNA: TGTGCCAGCGCTTGGTGGGACAGGGACGTTTGCGAGCAGTACTTC. This encodes CASAWWDRDVCEQYF.

The gene calls are TRBV18 and TRBJ1-1, with TRBD1 identical over 9 bases. The J segment lost 0 bases and the V segment lost 4 bases, leaving 12 bases of the junction unmatched. This CDR3 region has 18 residues. From germline, CDR1 is KGHSH and CDR2 LQKENI. The DNA of the CDR3 is TGTGCCAGCTCACTAGGACAGGGGCGTACCTTCATGAACACTGAAGCTTTCTTT. This codes for CASSLGQGRTFMNTEAFF.

The rearrangement links TRBV18 to TRBJ2-2; 7 positions agree with TRBD2. Germline V gene lookup returns CDR1 KGHSH and CDR2 LQKENI. CDR3 size: 16 residues. With 2 bases clipped from V and 4 bases from J, the junction kept 7 bases outside the gene matches. DNA for the CDR3: TGTGCCAGCTCACCAATCCCTAGCGGATCCACCGGGGAGCTGTTTTTT. This translates into CASSPIPSGSTGELFF.

V and J are TRBV5-1 and TRBJ2-2, with D perhaps TRBD2 (5 bases). This CDR3 is built from 14 residues. Germline V gene lookup returns CDR1 SGHRS and CDR2 YFSETQ. V lost 8 bases, J lost 2 bases, and 13 bases lay in between. Here the CDR3 reads CASRGIYNTGELFF. The CDR3 DNA reads as TGCGCCAGTAGAGGGATCTATAACACCGGGGAGCTGTTTTTT.

The chain has TRBV4-1 and TRBJ1-2; tentatively, D is TRBD1 (6 bases). The germline V gene has CDR1 MGHRA and CDR2 YSYEKL. The CDR3 totals 16 residues. V was trimmed by 3 bases and J by 5 bases, leaving 19 bases between them. The CDR3 nucleotides read TGCGCCAGCAGCCACCCCCGTAACAGGGTAGCTTATGGCTACACCTTC. This translates into CASSHPRNRVAYGYTF.

Written as DNA, the CDR3 is TGCGCCAGCAGCCGACGTACAGGGGGCCGAGCAACTGAAGCTTTCTTT. It codes for CASSRRTGGRATEAFF. This chain joins TRBV4-1 and TRBJ1-1; TRBD1 matches at 9 bases. With V trimmed by 4 bases and J by 5 bases, 11 bases remained unmatched. The CDR3 spans 16 residues. Germline V lookup: CDR1 MGHRA, CDR2 YSYEKL.

The chain is built from TRBV27 and TRBJ2-7, with D possibly matching TRBD1 (6 bases). V was clipped by 5 bases and J by 3 bases, with 17 bases between them. This CDR3 is 15 amino acids long. Germline V gives CDR1 MNHEY, CDR2 SMNVEV (reference sequence). The CDR3 protein is CASSQDGTIDYEQYF. The CDR3 DNA follows: TGTGCCAGCAGTCAAGACGGGACAATCGACTACGAGCAGTACTTC.

This chain joins TRBV6-5 and TRBJ1-5; no clear D. Between the trimmed V and J ends, which lost 6 bases and 0 bases, there was a span of 12 bases. The CDR3 is made up of 15 amino acids. CDR1 MNHEY and CDR2 SVGAGI come from the germline V gene. CDR3 loop: CASSLEYNSNQPQHF. Written as DNA, the CDR3 is TGTGCCAGCAGCCTAGAGTATAATAGCAATCAGCCCCAGCATTTT.

This clone was observed once. This chain connects TRBV4-1 to TRBJ2-3, with 7 positions matching TRBD2. CDR1 and CDR2 (germline): MGHRA, YSYEKL. The CDR3 totals 14 residues. J was trimmed by 3 bases and V by 5 bases; bases with no gene match: 5. This CDR3 is CASSWGGRTDTQYF. The CDR3 DNA sequence: TGCGCCAGCAGCTGGGGGGGGAGGACAGATACGCAGTATTTT.

The rearrangement uses TRBV5-6 and TRBJ2-7; 13 nucleotides align to TRBD2. CDR3 size: 16 residues. The V segment lost 2 bases and the J segment 4 bases; nucleotides outside the gene matches: 6. Germline-derived CDR1 and CDR2 are SGHDT and YYEEEE. CDR3 DNA: TGTGCCAGCAGCTTAAGAGGACTAGCGGGAGTATACGAGCAGTACTTC. Its translation is CASSLRGLAGVYEQYF. The full variable domain, its missing parts supplied by reference TRBV5-6 and TRBJ2-7, is DAGVTQSPTHLIKTRGQQVTLRCSPKSGHDTVSWYQQALGQGPQFIFQYYEEEERQRGNFPDRFSGHQFPNYSSELNVNALLLGDSALYLCASSLRGLAGVYEQYFGPGTRLTVT.

This clone was seen a single time. The J gene is TRBJ2-1, the V gene TRBV11-1, with 8 bases matching TRBD2. Trimming cost V 4 bases and J 7 bases; bases outside gene matches: 12. This CDR3 region has 16 residues. The germline V gene encodes CDR1 SGHAT and CDR2 FQDESV (reference sequence). The CDR3 here is CASSSMSSGITNEQFF. The DNA for the CDR3 is TGTGCCAGCAGCTCCATGAGTAGCGGGATCACGAATGAGCAGTTCTTC.

The rearrangement links TRBV2 to TRBJ2-7; D is perhaps TRBD1 (6 bases). From germline, CDR1 is SNHLY and CDR2 FYNNEI. Trimming removed 2 bases at V and 2 bases at J, with 10 bases between. This CDR3 contains 14 residues. CDR3 loop: CASSETGGPYEQYF. CDR3 DNA sequence: TGTGCCAGCAGTGAAACTGGGGGCCCCTACGAGCAGTACTTC.